This TCR beta chain was recovered during a study of OX40 agonist ivuxolimab in advanced cancers. Study information: Participants could have had prior anti-PD-1, anti-PD-L1 or anti-CTLA-4 therapy, and less than 45% had some. Study-level findings and limits: In a subset of nonresponders, normalized T-cell clonal expansion was also low.

Sequencing used immunoSEQ multiplex PCR; TCRdb keeps in-frame clones, though not all of them. The sample consists of over 45,000 clones, about 82% of them appearing once. This clone was counted a single time. Its antigen is as yet unknown. This specimen consisted of CD4+ or CD8+ T cells sorted from blood, obtained in a trial of the OX40 agonist ivuxolimab. The source of this sequence is an adult with an advanced solid tumor such as melanoma, head and neck, liver or kidney cancer.

In DNA, the CDR3 is TGTGCCAGTAGTCCGCGGGACAGGGACACCGGGGAGCTGTTTTTT. It is translated as CASSPRDRDTGELFF. The chain links TRBV19 to TRBJ2-2; 9 bases are shared with TRBD1. Germline V gene lookup returns CDR1 LNHDA and CDR2 SQIVND (reference sequence). Trimming removed 5 bases from V and 3 bases from J; junction bases left unmatched: 4. The CDR3 contains 15 residues.